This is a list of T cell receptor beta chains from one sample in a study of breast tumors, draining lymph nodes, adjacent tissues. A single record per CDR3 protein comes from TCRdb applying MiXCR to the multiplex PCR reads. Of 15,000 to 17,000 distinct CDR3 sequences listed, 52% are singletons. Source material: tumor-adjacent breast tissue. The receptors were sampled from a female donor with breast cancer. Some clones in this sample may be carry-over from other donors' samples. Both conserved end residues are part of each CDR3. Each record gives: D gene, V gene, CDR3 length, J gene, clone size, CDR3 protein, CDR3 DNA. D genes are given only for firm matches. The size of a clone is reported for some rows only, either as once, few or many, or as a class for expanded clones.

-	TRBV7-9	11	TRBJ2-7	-	CASLGETEQYF	TGTGCCAGCTTAGGGGAAACCGAGCAGTACTTC
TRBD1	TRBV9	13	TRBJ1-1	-	CASSVNSETGAFF	TGTGCCAGCAGCGTGAACTCCGAGACAGGGGCTTTCTTT
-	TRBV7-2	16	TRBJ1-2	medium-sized	CASSLAGQRRSYGYTF	TGTGCCAGCAGCTTAGCGGGACAAAGGAGATCCTATGGCTACACCTTC
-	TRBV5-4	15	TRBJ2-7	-	CASVGPAIGVYEQYF	TGTGCCAGCGTGGGACCTGCCATCGGGGTATACGAGCAGTACTTC
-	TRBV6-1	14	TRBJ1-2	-	CASSGPGHFYGYTF	TGTGCCAGCAGCGGGCCGGGACATTTCTATGGCTACACCTTC
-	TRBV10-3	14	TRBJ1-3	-	CAISPNIGDYTIYF	TGTGCCATCAGTCCGAATATCGGGGACTACACCATATATTTT
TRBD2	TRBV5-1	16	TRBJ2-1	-	CASSPRGLAGVVEQFF	TGTGCCAGCAGCCCCCGGGGACTAGCGGGAGTTGTTGAGCAGTTCTTC
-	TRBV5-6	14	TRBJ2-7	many	CASSLVGAPYEQYF	TGTGCCAGCAGCTTGGTTGGTGCCCCCTACGAGCAGTACTTC
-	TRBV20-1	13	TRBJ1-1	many	CSARVGRNTEAFF	TGCAGTGCTAGAGTGGGTCGAAACACTGAAGCTTTCTTT
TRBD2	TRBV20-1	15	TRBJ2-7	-	CSASASGRAAYEQYF	TGCAGTGCTAGTGCTAGCGGGAGGGCAGCCTACGAGCAGTACTTC
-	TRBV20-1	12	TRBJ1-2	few	CSAREAARGYTF	TGCAGTGCTAGAGAGGCAGCGCGGGGCTACACCTTC
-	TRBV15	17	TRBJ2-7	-	CATSRDLAEVHQPQQYF	TGTGCCACCAGCAGAGATCTTGCCGAGGTCCATCAGCCCCAGCAGTACTTC
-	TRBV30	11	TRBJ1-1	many	CAWSAQVAAFF	TGTGCCTGGAGCGCGCAAGTTGCAGCTTTCTTT
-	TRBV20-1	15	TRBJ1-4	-	CSASVLGATNEKLFF	TGCAGTGCTAGCGTTTTAGGCGCAACTAATGAAAAACTGTTTTTT
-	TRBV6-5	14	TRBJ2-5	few	CASSRTGLRETQYF	TGTGCCAGCAGTCGAACAGGGTTACGGGAGACCCAGTACTTC
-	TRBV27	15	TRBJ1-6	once	CASSPGTLDNSPLHF	TGTGCCAGCAGTCCCGGGACACTGGATAATTCACCCCTCCACTTT
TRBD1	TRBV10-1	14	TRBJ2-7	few	CASIGQGFTYEQYF	TGCGCCAGCATTGGACAGGGGTTTACCTACGAGCAGTACTTC
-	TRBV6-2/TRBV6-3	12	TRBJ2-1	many	CASSFRVNEQFF	TGTGCCAGCAGTTTCCGAGTGAATGAGCAGTTCTTC
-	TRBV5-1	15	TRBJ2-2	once	CASSLEWVSTGELFF	TGCGCCAGCAGCTTGGAATGGGTGAGCACCGGGGAGCTGTTTTTT
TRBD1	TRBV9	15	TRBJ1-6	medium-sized	CASSVGQGYNSPLHF	TGTGCCAGCAGCGTAGGACAGGGGTATAATTCACCCCTCCACTTT
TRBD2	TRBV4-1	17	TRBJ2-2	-	CASSQDRNSGISGELFF	TGCGCCAGCAGCCAAGATAGGAATAGCGGGATTAGCGGGGAGCTGTTTTTT
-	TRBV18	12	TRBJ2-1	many	CASSPPQGSRFF	TGTGCCAGCTCACCACCCCAGGGTAGTCGGTTCTTC
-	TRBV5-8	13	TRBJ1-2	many	CASSLIGAGGYTF	TGTGCCAGCAGCTTGATTGGGGCGGGGGGCTACACCTTC
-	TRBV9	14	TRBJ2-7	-	CASSLTSNLGEQYF	TGTGCCAGCAGCCTAACTAGCAATCTTGGCGAGCAGTACTTC
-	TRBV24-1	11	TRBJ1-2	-	CATQTAGGYTF	TGTGCCACCCAGACAGCTGGCGGCTACACCTTC
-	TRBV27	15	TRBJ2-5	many	CASSLMGYAGETQYF	TGTGCCAGCAGTTTGATGGGGTACGCGGGAGAGACCCAGTACTTC
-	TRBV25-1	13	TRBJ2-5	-	CASSASAKETQYF	TGTGCCAGCAGTGCGTCAGCGAAAGAGACCCAGTACTTC
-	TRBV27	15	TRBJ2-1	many	CASSPRTPPGGEQFF	TGTGCCAGCAGTCCCCGGACCCCCCCCGGAGGTGAGCAGTTCTTC
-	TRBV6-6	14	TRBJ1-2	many	CASTLGAGSVGYTF	TGTGCCAGCACCTTGGGGGCAGGGTCGGTCGGCTACACCTTC
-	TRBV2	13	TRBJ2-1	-	CASSSGIYNEQFF	TGTGCCAGCAGCTCCGGGATCTACAATGAGCAGTTCTTC
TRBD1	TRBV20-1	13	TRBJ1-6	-	CSARGQGASPLHF	TGCAGTGCTCGTGGACAGGGGGCTTCACCCCTCCACTTT
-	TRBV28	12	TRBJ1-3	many	CASSGGGNTIYF	TGTGCCAGCAGTGGCGGGGGAAACACCATATATTTT
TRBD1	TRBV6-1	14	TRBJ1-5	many	CASRGRGQSQPQHF	TGTGCCAGCAGGGGCAGGGGGCAAAGTCAGCCCCAGCATTTT
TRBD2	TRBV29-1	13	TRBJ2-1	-	CSSWRGAGNEQFF	TGCAGCTCCTGGCGGGGGGCTGGCAATGAGCAGTTCTTC
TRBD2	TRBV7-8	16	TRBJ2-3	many	CATSGLAGTSTDTQYF	TGTGCCACCTCGGGACTAGCGGGAACTAGCACAGATACGCAGTATTTT
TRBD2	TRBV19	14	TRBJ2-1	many	CASSNGGSFIEQFF	TGTGCCAGTAGTAATGGCGGGAGTTTCATTGAGCAGTTCTTC
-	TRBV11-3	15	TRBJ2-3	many	CASSRRAGPTDTQYF	TGTGCCAGCAGCCGGAGGGCGGGGCCCACAGATACGCAGTATTTT
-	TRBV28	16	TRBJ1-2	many	CASSSEWGKRVYGYTF	TGTGCCAGCAGTTCCGAGTGGGGCAAGAGGGTCTATGGCTACACCTTC
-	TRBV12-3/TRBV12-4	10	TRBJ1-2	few	CASSFFGYTF	TGTGCCAGCAGTTTTTTTGGCTACACCTTC
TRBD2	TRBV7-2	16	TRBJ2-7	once	CASSLPGASGAYEQYF	TGTGCCAGCAGCCTCCCGGGGGCTAGCGGGGCCTACGAGCAGTACTTC
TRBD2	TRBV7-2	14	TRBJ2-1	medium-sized	CASNVGGSHNEQFF	TGTGCCAGCAACGTGGGCGGGAGTCACAATGAGCAGTTCTTC
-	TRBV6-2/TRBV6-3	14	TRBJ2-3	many	CASSYSGAADTQYF	TGTGCCAGCAGTTATTCAGGCGCCGCAGATACGCAGTATTTT
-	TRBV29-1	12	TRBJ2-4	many	CSAVRDKNIQYF	TGCAGCGCCGTGAGGGACAAAAACATTCAGTACTTC
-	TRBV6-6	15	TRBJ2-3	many	CASSHDHGARDTQYF	TGTGCCAGCAGTCACGACCACGGGGCTCGGGATACGCAGTATTTT
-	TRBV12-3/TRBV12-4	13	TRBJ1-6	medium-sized	CASSYSRDSPLHF	TGTGCCAGCAGCTACAGTCGGGATTCACCCCTCCACTTT
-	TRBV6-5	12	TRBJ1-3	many	CASGRSGNTIYF	TGTGCCAGCGGTCGGTCTGGAAACACCATATATTTT
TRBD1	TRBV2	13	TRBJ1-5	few	CARGLGSNQPQHF	TGTGCGAGGGGGCTCGGCAGCAATCAGCCCCAGCATTTT